The 9 T cell receptor beta chains in this list originate from one sample, sequenced in a study of blood T cell repertoires in COVID-19. The data were produced by immunoSEQ multiplex PCR, yet TCRdb's version contains in-frame clones alone and is incomplete. Among under 300,000 clones listed, around 82% were seen once. Input material: peripheral blood. Receptors originate from a woman of 80 years or more with active or convalescent COVID-19.

The rearrangement links TRBV6-6 to TRBJ2-7; 9 positions agree with TRBD1. The CDR3 is made up of 14 amino acids. After removal of 4 bases from V and 9 bases from J, the junction contained 10 bases not matched to a gene. Germline CDR1 is MNHNY and CDR2 is SVGAGI (reference sequence). CDR3: CASSSGQGRNGQYF. CDR3 DNA: TGTGCCAGCAGTTCTGGACAGGGGAGAAACGGGCAGTACTTC.

The chain has TRBV28 and TRBJ2-1; D gene ambiguous. The V end was cut by 6 bases, the J end by 0 bases, with 15 bases between. This CDR3 comprises 16 residues. CDR1 MDHEN and CDR2 SYDVKM come from the germline V gene. The CDR3 nucleotides are TGTGCCAGCAGCTCGCTGGCGGCCTACTCCTACAATGAGCAGTTCTTC. Protein: CASSSLAAYSYNEQFF.

In its sample, this clone was seen once. This chain uses TRBV4-2 with TRBJ1-2; possible D gene TRBD1, 5 bases. Trimming stripped 0 bases from V and 4 bases from J, with 12 bases between. CDR3 length: 15 residues. Germline V gives CDR1 LGHNA, CDR2 YNFKEQ. CDR3 loop: CASSQERQGPYGYTF. DNA of the CDR3: TGTGCCAGCAGCCAAGAACGGCAGGGTCCCTATGGCTACACCTTC.

This sequence joins TRBV9 and TRBJ2-2; D possibly corresponds to TRBD1 (6 bases). Trimming took off 0 bases at V and 0 bases at J, with 9 bases between the two ends. Germline CDR1 is SGDLS and CDR2 is YYNGEE. The CDR3 covers 16 residues. The CDR3 DNA sequence: TGTGCCAGCAGCGTAGGGGGGCAGTCGAACACCGGGGAGCTGTTTTTT. It specifies CASSVGGQSNTGELFF.

V and J are TRBV3-1 (or the pseudogene TRBV3-2) and TRBJ1-5; TRBD1 matches 9 bases. V lost 3 bases to trimming and J lost 1 base; unmatched junction nucleotides: 4. This CDR3 is built from 16 residues. Per germline, CDR1 LGHDT and CDR2 YNNKEL (reference sequence). CDR3 region: CASSHGTGRSNQPQHF. The CDR3 DNA reads as TGTGCCAGCAGCCATGGGACAGGGAGGAGCAATCAGCCCCAGCATTTT.

As to this clone: A junction end diverges from the germline sequence, so it may reflect a read error. V is TRBV7-9 and J is TRBJ2-3; TRBD2 is a possible D gene (7 bases). CDR1 is SEHNR and CDR2 is FQNEAQ in the germline V gene (reference sequence). The CDR3 has 11 residues. The CDR3 nucleotides are TGTGCCAGCAGCCTTTTAGGGGGGGATTCTTTT. Translating gives CASSLLGGDSF.

This clone has a handful of counts. The chain carries TRBV2 and TRBJ1-5, with D unresolved. Trimming pared 5 bases from V and 0 bases from J, leaving 14 bases between. The length of the CDR3 is 16 residues. Germline CDR1 reads SNHLY; CDR2 reads FYNNEI. The CDR3 DNA reads TGTGCCAGCAGTCTAGCCCCACAGTATAGCAATCAGCCCCAGCATTTT. This gives the protein CASSLAPQYSNQPQHF.

The chain recombines TRBV5-4 with TRBJ1-5; D not certain. The CDR3 consists of 15 residues. The germline CDR1 and CDR2 sequences are SGHNT and YYREEE (reference sequence). V gave up 3 bases and J gave up 0 bases, with 10 bases separating them. The CDR3 sequence: CASSSAEHSNQPQHF. In DNA, the CDR3 is TGTGCCAGCAGCTCGGCGGAACATAGCAATCAGCCCCAGCATTTT.

The chain combines TRBV27 with TRBJ1-1; D is undetermined. Germline assignment: CDR1 MNHEY and CDR2 SMNVEV (reference sequence). The CDR3 has 14 amino acids. Trimming shortened V by 3 bases and J by 1 base, and 9 bases separated the two germline ends. The CDR3 sequence: CASSFGGGNTEAFF. The CDR3 nucleotides are TGTGCCAGCAGTTTCGGTGGCGGGAACACTGAAGCTTTCTTT.